This is a list of T cell receptor beta chains from one sample in a study of identical twins. TCRdb independently ran MiXCR on the 5' RACE reads; one entry per CDR3 protein. The sample lists approximately 670,000 distinct CDR3 sequences, approximately 6% occurring once. Sequencing was done on a sample of naive T cells sorted from blood. Receptor source: a young man in good health. CDR3s include the opening cysteine and the closing phenylalanine or tryptophan. Not every row has a clone size; where given, it reads once, few, many or a size class.

.,TRBJ2-3,TRBV3-1,CASSLRGKGTQYF
many,TRBJ2-2,TRBV20-1,CSDWDYTNTGELFF
few,TRBJ2-5,TRBV18,CASSPPSGQPRKQETQYF
.,TRBJ2-5,TRBV10-1,CASSDSHQETQYF
few,TRBJ2-1,TRBV28,CASSYELGEQFF
.,TRBJ2-5,TRBV19,CASRPGGGETQYF
few,TRBJ2-1,TRBV20-1,CSARATGTSGHNEQFF
many,TRBJ1-1,TRBV4-2,CASSPAGGGQAPKKNTEAFF
many,TRBJ1-1,TRBV5-1,CASSLDDSNTEAFF
.,TRBJ2-1,TRBV12-3/TRBV12-4,CASRAAGRSRSYNEQFF
few,TRBJ2-5,TRBV4-1,CASSGIFRDTQETQYF
many,TRBJ2-3,TRBV12-3/TRBV12-4,CASTADSTDTQYF
many,TRBJ2-5,TRBV6-1,CASSIGLAGGYRQETQYF
few,TRBJ2-5,TRBV6-1,CASGQGHLQETQYF